This TCR beta chain stems from a study of T-cell memory formation after mild COVID-19. Findings and caveats of the study: Nothing confirmed that second-wave clones peaking on day 37 were specific for SARS-CoV-2.

TCRdb itself ran the 5' RACE reads through MiXCR, one entry per CDR3 protein. The sample records around 450,000 distinct CDR3 sequences, 20% to 25% being singletons. In regard to this clonotype: No antigen is known for it.

This TCR derives from an adult woman who had mild COVID-19 (a few samples of this study predate the infection). Cell type and time point are not known. The sequenced sample consisted of PBMCs or a T cell subset sorted from them (not recorded which).

CDR3 sequence: CASSLRQGRQYAQFF. The CDR3 DNA is TGTGCCAGCAGCCTGAGACAGGGGAGGCAGTATGCGCAGTTCTTC. The chain couples TRBV7-8 to TRBJ2-1, with 8 bases matching TRBD1. The J segment lost 12 bases and the V segment lost 5 bases, leaving 15 bases of the junction unmatched. The CDR3 covers 15 residues. Germline V gene sequence: CDR1 SGHVS, CDR2 FQNEAQ.